This T cell receptor beta chain was captured by sequencing in a study of sequential checkpoint blockade in melanoma. Study details: After both sequences, patients received maintenance nivolumab.

Sample treatment: randomized to nivolumab then ipilimumab (arm A) or the reverse (arm B). From thawed PBMCs, live CD3+CD8+ cells negative for CD19 and CD56 were sorted. The CDR3 length is 14 residues. Clones were read by immunoSEQ multiplex PCR, and TCRdb kept only the in-frame ones, dropping some. The data hold tens of thousands of clones, with approximately 91% observed a single time. This clonotype originated in a human donor with melanoma. This material consisted of CD8+ T cells sorted from blood (inferred from file names), taken from a patient given nivolumab and ipilimumab in sequence. The rearrangement uses TRBV21-1 and TRBJ2-3; TRBD1 reflects the table's D call only, with no check against the DNA. TRBV21-1 is annotated as a pseudogene. The CDR3 nucleotides are TGTGCCAGCAGCTGGGGGCAGAGCACAGATACGCAGTATTTT. Amino acids: CASSWGQSTDTQYF.